This T cell receptor beta chain was documented in a study of T cell responses to AZD1222 COVID-19 vaccine. Sequencing used immunoSEQ multiplex PCR; TCRdb keeps in-frame clones, though not all of them. Of more than 100,000 clones in the sample, roughly 92% are singletons; the top ten hold approximately 5.4%. Deletions cut 8 bases from V and 0 bases from J, with 11 bases between. In germline, CDR1 is MNHEY, CDR2 SVGAGI. The CDR3 is 14 residues long. The origin of this receptor is an adult in good health. This chain uses TRBV6-5 with TRBJ1-5; D call uncertain. Source: peripheral blood, taken on day 0 of AZD1222 vaccination. This chain's CDR3 is CASSDPPSNQPQHF. In nucleotides, the CDR3 is TGTGCCAGCTCTGATCCACCTAGCAATCAGCCCCAGCATTTT.